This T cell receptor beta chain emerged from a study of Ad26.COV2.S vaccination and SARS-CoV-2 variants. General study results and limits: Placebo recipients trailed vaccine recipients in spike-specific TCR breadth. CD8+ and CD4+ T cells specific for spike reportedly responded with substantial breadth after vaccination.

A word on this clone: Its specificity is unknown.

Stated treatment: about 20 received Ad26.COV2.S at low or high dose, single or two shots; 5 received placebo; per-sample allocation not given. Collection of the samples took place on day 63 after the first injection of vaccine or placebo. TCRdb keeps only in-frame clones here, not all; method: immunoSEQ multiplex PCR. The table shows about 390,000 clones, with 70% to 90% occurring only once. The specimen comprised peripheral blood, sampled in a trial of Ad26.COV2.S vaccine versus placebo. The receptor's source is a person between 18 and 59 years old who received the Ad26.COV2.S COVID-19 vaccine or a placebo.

The CDR3 protein is CASSPSLGGSSPLHF. The CDR3 region has the DNA TGCGCCAGCAGCCCCTCCTTAGGAGGTTCCTCACCCCTCCACTTT. V and J are TRBV5-1 and TRBJ1-6; the D is unclear. V was shortened by 4 bases and J by 10 bases, with 18 bases between the two germline ends. Germline loops: CDR1 SGHRS, CDR2 YFSETQ. The CDR3 consists of 15 residues.